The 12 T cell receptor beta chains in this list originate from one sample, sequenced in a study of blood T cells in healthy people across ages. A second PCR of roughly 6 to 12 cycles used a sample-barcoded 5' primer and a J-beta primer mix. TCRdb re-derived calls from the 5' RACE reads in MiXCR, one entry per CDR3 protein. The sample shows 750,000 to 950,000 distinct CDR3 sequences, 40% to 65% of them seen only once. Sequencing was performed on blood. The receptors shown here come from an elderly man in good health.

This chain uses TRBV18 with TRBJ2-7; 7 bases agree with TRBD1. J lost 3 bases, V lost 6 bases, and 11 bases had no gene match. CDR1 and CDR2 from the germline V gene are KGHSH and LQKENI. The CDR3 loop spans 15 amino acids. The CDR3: CASSPKPGTDYEQYF. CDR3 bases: TGTGCCAGCTCCCCTAAACCGGGGACAGACTACGAGCAGTACTTC.

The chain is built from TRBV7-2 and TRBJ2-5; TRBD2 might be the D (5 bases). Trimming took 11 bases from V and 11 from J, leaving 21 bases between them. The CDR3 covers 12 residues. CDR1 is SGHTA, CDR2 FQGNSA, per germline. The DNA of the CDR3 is TGTGCCCAGACCTCCGCGAGGACGGGGCAGTACTTC. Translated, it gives CAQTSARTGQYF.

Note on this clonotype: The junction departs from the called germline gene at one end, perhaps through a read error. CDR3 in amino acids: CASSFPTNNHEQYF. The CDR3 DNA is TGCGCTAGCAGCTTCCCGACAAACAACCACGAGCAGTACTTC. V and J are TRBV5-1 and TRBJ2-7; D is uncertain. Germline V CDR1 and CDR2: SGHRS, YFSETQ. The CDR3 is made up of 14 amino acids.

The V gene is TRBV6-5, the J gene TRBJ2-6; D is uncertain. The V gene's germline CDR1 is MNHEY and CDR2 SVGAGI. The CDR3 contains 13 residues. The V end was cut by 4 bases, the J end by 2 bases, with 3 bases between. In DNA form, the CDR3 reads TGTGCCAGCAGTTTTCCTGGGGCCAACGTCCTGACTTTC. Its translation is CASSFPGANVLTF.

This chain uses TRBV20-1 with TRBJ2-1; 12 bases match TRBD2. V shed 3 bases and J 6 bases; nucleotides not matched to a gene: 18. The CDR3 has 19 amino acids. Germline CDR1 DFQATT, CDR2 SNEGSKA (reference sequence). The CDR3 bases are TGCAGTGCTAGTGTAGGACTAGCGGGACTTCGCCGCACCTGCAATGAGCAGTTCTTC. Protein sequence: CSASVGLAGLRRTCNEQFF.

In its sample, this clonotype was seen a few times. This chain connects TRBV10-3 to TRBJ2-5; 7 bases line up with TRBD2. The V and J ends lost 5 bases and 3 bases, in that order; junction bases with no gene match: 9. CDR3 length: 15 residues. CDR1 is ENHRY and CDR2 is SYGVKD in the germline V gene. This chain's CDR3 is CAISRSPAGEETQYF. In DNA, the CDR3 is TGTGCCATCAGTCGCTCGCCGGCGGGAGAAGAGACCCAGTACTTC.

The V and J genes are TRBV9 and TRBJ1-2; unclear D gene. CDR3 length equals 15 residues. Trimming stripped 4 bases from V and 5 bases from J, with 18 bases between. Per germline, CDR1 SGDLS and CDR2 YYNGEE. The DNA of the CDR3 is TGTGCCAGCAGCCCCGAGGTTAAAATCGGATATGGCTACACCTTC. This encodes CASSPEVKIGYGYTF. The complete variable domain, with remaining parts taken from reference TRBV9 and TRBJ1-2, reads DSGVTQTPKHLITATGQRVTLRCSPRSGDLSVYWYQQSLDQGLQFLIQYYNGEERAKGNILERFSAQQFPDLHSELNLSSLELGDSALYFCASSPEVKIGYGYTFGSGTRLTVV.

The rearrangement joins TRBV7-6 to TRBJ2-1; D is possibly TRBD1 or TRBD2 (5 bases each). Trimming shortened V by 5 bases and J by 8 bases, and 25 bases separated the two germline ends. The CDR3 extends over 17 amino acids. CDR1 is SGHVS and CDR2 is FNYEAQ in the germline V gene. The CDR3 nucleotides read TGTGCCAGCAGCCGATCGGGCGCCGGGACGCCGTCCGATGAGCAGTTCTTC. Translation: CASSRSGAGTPSDEQFF. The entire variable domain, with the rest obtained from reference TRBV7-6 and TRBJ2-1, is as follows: GAGVSQSPRYKVTKRGQDVALRCDPISGHVSLYWYRQALGQGPEFLTYFNYEAQQDKSGLPNDRFSAERPEGSISTLTIQRTEQRDSAMYRCASSRSGAGTPSDEQFFGPGTRLTVL.

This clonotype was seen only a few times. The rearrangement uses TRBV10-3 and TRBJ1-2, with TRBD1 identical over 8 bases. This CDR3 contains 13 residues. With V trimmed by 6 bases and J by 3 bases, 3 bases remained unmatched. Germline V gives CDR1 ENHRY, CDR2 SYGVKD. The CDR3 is CAIRQGDDYGYTF. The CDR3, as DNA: TGTGCCATCAGACAGGGGGATGACTATGGCTACACCTTC.

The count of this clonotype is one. The CDR3 region is CASSLENRLYEQYF. For the CDR3, the DNA is TGCGCCAGCAGCTTGGAAAACCGGTTGTACGAGCAGTACTTC. The chain has TRBV5-1 and TRBJ2-7; D ambiguous. Trimming removed 0 bases from V and 4 bases from J, with 11 bases in between. Per germline, CDR1 SGHRS and CDR2 YFSETQ. The CDR3 covers 14 residues.

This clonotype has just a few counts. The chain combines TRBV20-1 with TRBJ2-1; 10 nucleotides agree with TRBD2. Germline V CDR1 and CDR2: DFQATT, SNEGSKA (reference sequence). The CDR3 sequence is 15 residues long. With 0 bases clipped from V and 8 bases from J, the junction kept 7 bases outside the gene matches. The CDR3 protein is CSARDMLAGVYEQFF. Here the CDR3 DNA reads TGCAGTGCTAGAGATATGCTAGCGGGAGTTTATGAGCAGTTCTTC.

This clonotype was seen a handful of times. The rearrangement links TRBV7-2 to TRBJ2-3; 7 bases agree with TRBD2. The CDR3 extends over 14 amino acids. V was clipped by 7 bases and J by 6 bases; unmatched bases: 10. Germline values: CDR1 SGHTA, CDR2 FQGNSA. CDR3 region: CASTNRRRGDTQYF. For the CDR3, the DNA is TGTGCCAGCACTAACCGGCGGCGGGGGGATACGCAGTATTTT.